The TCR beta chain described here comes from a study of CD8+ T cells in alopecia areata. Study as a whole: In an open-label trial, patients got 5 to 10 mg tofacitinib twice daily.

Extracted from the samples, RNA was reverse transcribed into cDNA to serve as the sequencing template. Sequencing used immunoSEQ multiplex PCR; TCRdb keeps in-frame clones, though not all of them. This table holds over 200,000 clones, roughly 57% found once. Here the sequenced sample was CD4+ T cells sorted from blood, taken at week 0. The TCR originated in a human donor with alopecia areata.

CDR3 sequence: CASSQRRIDYGYTF. CDR3 bases: TGTGCCAGCAGTCAACGACGAATTGACTATGGCTACACCTTC. The chain joins TRBV27 to TRBJ1-2; no definite D call. Trimming shortened V by 5 bases and J by 3 bases, and 13 bases separated the two germline ends. The germline CDR1 and CDR2 sequences are MNHEY and SMNVEV (reference sequence). This CDR3 has 14 residues.